The rows below give T cell receptor beta chains drawn from one sample of a study of blood T cell repertoires in COVID-19. Produced via immunoSEQ multiplex PCR; TCRdb's table is partial and in-frame only. This sample has about 500,000 clones, with about 90% found just once. The sample consisted of PBMCs or T cells enriched from blood (not recorded which). Receptors were obtained from a woman in her late teens or twenties who had recovered from COVID-19. The CDR3 runs from the conserved cysteine through the conserved F or W. The order of the fields is V gene, clone size, J gene, D gene, CDR3 DNA, CDR3 protein. The D gene is left open where the match is weak. Clone size is shown for a subset of rows, as once, few, many or a class of expanded clone.

>TRBV5-5|few|TRBJ2-2|TRBD2
TGTGCCAGCAGCCCTACCGGGGGGGTAGGCGGGGAGCTGTTTTTT
CASSPTGGVGGELFF
>TRBV28|NA|TRBJ1-5|NA
TGTGCCAGCTACACAGGGAATCAGCCCCAGCATTTT
CASYTGNQPQHF
>TRBV10-3|NA|TRBJ1-1|NA
TGTGCCATCAGTTCGGGGGACGGCACTGAAGCTTTCTTT
CAISSGDGTEAFF
>TRBV29-1|NA|TRBJ1-1|NA
TGCAGCGCCGGACAGCCAATGCAGAACACTGAAGCTTTCTTT
CSAGQPMQNTEAFF
>TRBV10-1|NA|TRBJ2-2|NA
TGCGCCTCTTCCAGGGGGAACACCGGGGAGCTGTTTTTT
CASSRGNTGELFF
>TRBV5-6|NA|TRBJ2-5|TRBD2
TGTGCCAGCAGCTGGGCGGGACTAGCGGGGGAGACCCAGTACTTC
CASSWAGLAGETQYF
>TRBV10-2|NA|TRBJ1-5|TRBD1
TGCGCCAGCAGTGGATCGGACAGGGGCGGCAATCAGCCCCAGCATTTT
CASSGSDRGGNQPQHF
>TRBV7-8|few|TRBJ2-5|NA
TGTGCCAGCAGCTTAGCGAGGATTTTAAGGGGAGAGACCCAGTACTTC
CASSLARILRGETQYF
>TRBV10-1|NA|TRBJ1-5|NA
TGCGCCAGCAGTGACCGGGGGAATCAGCCCCAGCATTTT
CASSDRGNQPQHF
>TRBV2|NA|TRBJ1-2|NA
TGTGCCAGCAGTGGTCTCGACTATGGCTACACCTTC
CASSGLDYGYTF
>TRBV11-2|NA|TRBJ1-1|NA
TGTGCCAGCAGCGCAGGACAGTTTACTACTGAAGCTTTCTTT
CASSAGQFTTEAFF
>TRBV15|NA|TRBJ2-4|NA
TGTGCCACCAATGCCCTCGGGAACAAAAACATTCAGTACTTC
CATNALGNKNIQYF
>TRBV25-1|NA|TRBJ2-3|NA
TGTGCCAGCAGTGAATCGGCTCGCGGGTCAGATACGCAGTATTTT
CASSESARGSDTQYF
>TRBV9|NA|TRBJ1-1|TRBD1
TGTGCCAGCAGCGTAGGTATATGGGGACAGATGAACACTGAAGCTTTCTTT
CASSVGIWGQMNTEAFF
>TRBV28|few|TRBJ1-2|NA
TGTGCCAGCAGCCGGAACAGGGTGGGGGATGGCTACACCTTC
CASSRNRVGDGYTF
>TRBV27|NA|TRBJ1-4|NA
TGTGCCAGCAGTTTCCGGGGGATTAATGAAAAACTGTTTTTT
CASSFRGINEKLFF
>TRBV6-5|NA|TRBJ1-1|NA
TGTGCCAGCAGTTGGAACAGGAACACTGAAGCTTTCTTT
CASSWNRNTEAFF
>TRBV2|NA|TRBJ1-5|TRBD1
TGTGCCAGCAGTCTGACCCTGGCGGGACAGGGGTCTAATCAGCCCCAGCATTTT
CASSLTLAGQGSNQPQHF
>TRBV5-1|NA|TRBJ1-1|NA
TGCGCCAGCAGCTTGGTGGGGGGGATTCGGAACACTGAAGCTTTCTTT
CASSLVGGIRNTEAFF
>TRBV5-6|NA|TRBJ1-2|NA
TGTGCCAGCAGCCTCTGGACTGAGCTCCGGCGGGGGGATGGCTACACCTTC
CASSLWTELRRGDGYTF
>TRBV7-9|NA|TRBJ1-1|TRBD1
TGTGCCAGCAGATACGGGACAGGGGACACTGAAGCTTTCTTT
CASRYGTGDTEAFF
>TRBV6-5|NA|TRBJ1-3|TRBD1
TGTGCCAGCAGTCGACAGGGTACAGGAAACACCATATATTTT
CASSRQGTGNTIYF
>TRBV5-4|NA|TRBJ1-1|NA
TGTGCCAGCGTCGAGGATAACACTGAAGCTTTCTTT
CASVEDNTEAFF
>TRBV2|NA|TRBJ2-6|NA
TGTGCCAGCAGGGCCTTATACGGGGCCAACGTCCTGACTTTC
CASRALYGANVLTF
>TRBV6-6|NA|TRBJ1-1|TRBD1
TGTGCCAGCAGTACAGGACAGGGCGACACTGAAGCTTTCTTT
CASSTGQGDTEAFF
>TRBV12-3/TRBV12-4|NA|TRBJ2-5|NA
TGTGCCAGCAGCATGGCAGAGACCCAGTACTTC
CASSMAETQYF
>TRBV6-5|NA|TRBJ2-2|NA
TGTGCCAGCAGTTTATACACCGGGGAGCTGTTTTTT
CASSLYTGELFF
>TRBV5-1|NA|TRBJ1-1|TRBD1
TGCGCCAGCAGACTAACAGGGGGAGCCACTGAAGCTTTCTTT
CASRLTGGATEAFF
>TRBV4-1|NA|TRBJ1-2|TRBD1
TGCGCCAGCAGCCCCGGGACAGGGAGGTATGGCTACACCTTC
CASSPGTGRYGYTF
>TRBV7-9|NA|TRBJ2-2|TRBD2
TGTGCCAGCGGGGGGGTAAACACCGGGGAGCTGTTTTTT
CASGGVNTGELFF
>TRBV12-3/TRBV12-4|NA|TRBJ1-2|NA
TGTGCCAGCAGTTTTGGGGCCGCTTATGGCTACACCTTC
CASSFGAAYGYTF
>TRBV5-6|NA|TRBJ1-2|TRBD1
TGTGCCAGCAGCCCGACAGGGCCCTATGGCTACACCTTC
CASSPTGPYGYTF
>TRBV7-9|NA|TRBJ1-4|TRBD1
TGTGCCAGCAGCCGCGACAGGGCTAATGAAAAACTGTTTTTT
CASSRDRANEKLFF
>TRBV2|NA|TRBJ1-3|NA
TGTGCCAGCCGATACCGGGACAAAAGAGGAAACACCATATATTTT
CASRYRDKRGNTIYF
>TRBV19|NA|TRBJ1-5|TRBD1
TGTGCCAGTAGTACCCGGGACAGCCGCAATCAGCCCCAGCATTTT
CASSTRDSRNQPQHF
>TRBV6-5|NA|TRBJ1-2|NA
TGTGCCATCCGGTCCATGGAGGGTGGCTACACCTTC
CAIRSMEGGYTF
>TRBV5-1|NA|TRBJ2-7|TRBD2
TGCGCCAGCAGCCTTAGACTAGCGGGGGAACTCGAGCAGTACTTC
CASSLRLAGELEQYF
>TRBV28|NA|TRBJ1-1|NA
TGTGCCAGCAGTCCGGAGGAGGTGTGGGAGACTGAAGCTTTCTTT
CASSPEEVWETEAFF
>TRBV6-5|few|TRBJ1-3|NA
TGTGCCAGCCTGCAGATGATCTCTGGAAACACCATATATTTT
CASLQMISGNTIYF
>TRBV3-1/TRBV3-2|NA|TRBJ1-3|NA
TGTGCCAGCAGCCATTTCATCAGGGTGCATGGAAACACCATATATTTT
CASSHFIRVHGNTIYF
>TRBV2|NA|TRBJ2-3|TRBD2
TGTGCCAGCATTCCTAGCGGGGGGGCCGGAGATACGCAGTATTTT
CASIPSGGAGDTQYF
>TRBV12-5|NA|TRBJ1-1|NA
TGTGCTAGTGGTCCCGACAGGAGTCTGAACACTGAAGCTTTCTTT
CASGPDRSLNTEAFF
>TRBV4-2|NA|TRBJ2-5|TRBD2
TGTGCCAGCAGCCAAGTTGGAGGTGGGACTAGCGTGATACAAGAGACCCAGTACTTC
CASSQVGGGTSVIQETQYF
>TRBV10-3|few|TRBJ2-3|TRBD1
TGTGCCATAAAGGGGGCGTTTAGCACAGATACGCAGTATTTT
CAIKGAFSTDTQYF
>TRBV7-9|NA|TRBJ1-1|NA
TGTGCCAGCAGCTTACTCAGGCGGGCTGAAGCTTTCTTT
CASSLLRRAEAFF
>TRBV7-6|NA|TRBJ2-3|TRBD2
TGTGCCAGCAGCCCTAGGGTGCGGGGGGCCCGGGGTACGCAGTATTTT
CASSPRVRGARGTQYF
>TRBV14|NA|TRBJ2-7|TRBD1
TGTGCCAGCAGCCAAGAAAAGGACAGGGGTAACGAGCAGTACTTC
CASSQEKDRGNEQYF
>TRBV18|few|TRBJ1-2|NA
TGTGCCAGCTCAGAGGCAGACGCGGACTTTAACTATGGCTACACCTTC
CASSEADADFNYGYTF
>TRBV11-2|NA|TRBJ1-1|NA
TGTGCCAGCAGCTTCTCCGGGAAGAACACTGAAGCTTTCTTT
CASSFSGKNTEAFF
>TRBV6-5|NA|TRBJ2-5|NA
TGTGCCAGCAGTTACAGCGGGTTCCGAAATCAAGAGACCCAGTACTTC
CASSYSGFRNQETQYF
>TRBV5-1|NA|TRBJ2-7|NA
TGCGCCAGCAGCTTGATCGGAGGGCAGACCTACGAGCAGTACTTC
CASSLIGGQTYEQYF
>TRBV5-1|once|TRBJ1-1|NA
TGCGCCAGCAGTTCCCGATCCGGACAGAGCCTTGAAGCTTTCTTT
CASSSRSGQSLEAFF